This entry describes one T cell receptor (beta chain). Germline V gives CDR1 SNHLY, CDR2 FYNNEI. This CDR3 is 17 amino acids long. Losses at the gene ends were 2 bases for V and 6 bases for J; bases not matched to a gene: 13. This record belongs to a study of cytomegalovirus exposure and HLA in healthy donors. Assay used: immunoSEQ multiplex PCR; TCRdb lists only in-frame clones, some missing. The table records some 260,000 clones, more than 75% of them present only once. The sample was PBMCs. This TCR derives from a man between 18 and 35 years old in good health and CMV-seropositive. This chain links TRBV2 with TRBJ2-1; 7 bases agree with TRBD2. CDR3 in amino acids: CASSEYAGVGTGNEQFF. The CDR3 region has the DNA TGTGCCAGCAGTGAATATGCGGGGGTGGGTACGGGCAATGAGCAGTTCTTC.